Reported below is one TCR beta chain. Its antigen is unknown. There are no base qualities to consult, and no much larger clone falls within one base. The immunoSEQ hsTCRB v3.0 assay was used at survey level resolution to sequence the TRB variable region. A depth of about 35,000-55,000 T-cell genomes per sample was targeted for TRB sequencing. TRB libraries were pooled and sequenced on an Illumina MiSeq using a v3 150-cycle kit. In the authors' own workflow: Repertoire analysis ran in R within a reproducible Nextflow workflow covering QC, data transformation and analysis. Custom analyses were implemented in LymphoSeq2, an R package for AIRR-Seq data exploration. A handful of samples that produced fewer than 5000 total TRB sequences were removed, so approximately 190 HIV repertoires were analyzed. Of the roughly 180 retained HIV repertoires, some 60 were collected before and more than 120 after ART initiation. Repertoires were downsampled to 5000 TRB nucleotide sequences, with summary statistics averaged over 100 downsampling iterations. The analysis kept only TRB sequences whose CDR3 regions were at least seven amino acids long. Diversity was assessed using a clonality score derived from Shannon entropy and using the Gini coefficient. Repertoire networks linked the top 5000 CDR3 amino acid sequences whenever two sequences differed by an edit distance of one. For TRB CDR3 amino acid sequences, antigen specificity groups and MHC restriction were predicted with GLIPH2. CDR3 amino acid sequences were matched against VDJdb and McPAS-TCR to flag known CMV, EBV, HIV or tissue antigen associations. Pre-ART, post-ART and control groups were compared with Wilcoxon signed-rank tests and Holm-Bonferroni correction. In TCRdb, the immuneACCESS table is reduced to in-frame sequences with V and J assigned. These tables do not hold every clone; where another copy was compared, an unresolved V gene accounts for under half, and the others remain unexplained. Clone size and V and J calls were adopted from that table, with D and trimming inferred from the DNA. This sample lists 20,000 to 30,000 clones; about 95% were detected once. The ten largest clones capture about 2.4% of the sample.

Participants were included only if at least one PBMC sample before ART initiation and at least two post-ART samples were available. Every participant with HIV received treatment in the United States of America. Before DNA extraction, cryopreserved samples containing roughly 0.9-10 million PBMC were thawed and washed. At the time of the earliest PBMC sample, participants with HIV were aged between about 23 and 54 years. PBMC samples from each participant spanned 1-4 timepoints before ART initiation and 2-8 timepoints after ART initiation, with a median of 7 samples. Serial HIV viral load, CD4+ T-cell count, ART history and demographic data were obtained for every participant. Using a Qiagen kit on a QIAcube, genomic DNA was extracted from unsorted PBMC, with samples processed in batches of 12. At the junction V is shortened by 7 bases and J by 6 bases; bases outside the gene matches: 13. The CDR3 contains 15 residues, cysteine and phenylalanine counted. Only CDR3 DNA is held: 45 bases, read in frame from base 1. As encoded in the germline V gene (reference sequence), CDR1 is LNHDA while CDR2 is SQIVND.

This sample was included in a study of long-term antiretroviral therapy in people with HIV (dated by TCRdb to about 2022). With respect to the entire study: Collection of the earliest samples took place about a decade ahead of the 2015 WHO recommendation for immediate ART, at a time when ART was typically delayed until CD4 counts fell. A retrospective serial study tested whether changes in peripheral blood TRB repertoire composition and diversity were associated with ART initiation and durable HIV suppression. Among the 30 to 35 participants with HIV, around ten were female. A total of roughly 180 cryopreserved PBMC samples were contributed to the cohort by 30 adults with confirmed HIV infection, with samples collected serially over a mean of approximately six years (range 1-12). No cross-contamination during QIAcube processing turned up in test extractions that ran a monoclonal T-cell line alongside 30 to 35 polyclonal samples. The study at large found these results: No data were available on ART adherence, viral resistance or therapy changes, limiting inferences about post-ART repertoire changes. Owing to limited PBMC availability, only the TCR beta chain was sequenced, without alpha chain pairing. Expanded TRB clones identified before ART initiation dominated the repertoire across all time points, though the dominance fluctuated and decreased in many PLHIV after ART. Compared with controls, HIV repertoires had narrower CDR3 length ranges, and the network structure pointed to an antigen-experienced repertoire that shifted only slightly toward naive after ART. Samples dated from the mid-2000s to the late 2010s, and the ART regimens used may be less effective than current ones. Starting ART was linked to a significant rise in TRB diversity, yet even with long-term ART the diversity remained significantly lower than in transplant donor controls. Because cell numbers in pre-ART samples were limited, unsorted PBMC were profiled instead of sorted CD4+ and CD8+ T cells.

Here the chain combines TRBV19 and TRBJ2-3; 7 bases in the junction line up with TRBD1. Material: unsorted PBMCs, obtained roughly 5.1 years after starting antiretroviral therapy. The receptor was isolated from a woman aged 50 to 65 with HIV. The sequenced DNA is TGTGCCAGTAACGCGGCGACAGGGTATGGGGATACGCAGTATTTT. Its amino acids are CASNAATGYGDTQYF.